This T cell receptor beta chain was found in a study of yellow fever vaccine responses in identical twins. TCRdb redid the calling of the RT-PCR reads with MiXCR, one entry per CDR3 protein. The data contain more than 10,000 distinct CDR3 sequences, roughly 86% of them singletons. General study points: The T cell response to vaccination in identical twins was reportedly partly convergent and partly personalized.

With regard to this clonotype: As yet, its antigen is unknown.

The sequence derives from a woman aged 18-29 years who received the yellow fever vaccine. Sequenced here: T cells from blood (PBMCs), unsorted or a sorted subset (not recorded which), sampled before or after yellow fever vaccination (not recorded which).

The CDR3 DNA reads as TGTGCCAGCAGCCTACCGACTAGCGGGTTCTACGAGCAGTACTTC. Translating it yields CASSLPTSGFYEQYF. The V gene is TRBV7-2, the J gene TRBJ2-7; 10 nucleotides align to TRBD2. The CDR3 totals 15 residues. Germline assignment: CDR1 SGHTA and CDR2 FQGNSA. The V segment lost 5 bases and the J segment 3 bases; nucleotides outside the gene matches: 7.